Sequencing of this T cell receptor (beta chain) was carried out in a study of blood T cell repertoires in COVID-19. Study summary: There were acute and convalescent COVID-19 samples, and they came from the United States, Italy and Spain. In each case, the material was cDNA or gDNA derived from T cells, B-cell-depleted T cells, or PBMCs.

The authors' processing: Estimates of nucleated cell counts were drawn from the amplification of reference gene primers. Measured with immunoSEQ multiplex PCR; TCRdb has only the in-frame clones, and not every one. V and J calls and clone size are those listed in that table; D and trimming were worked out from the DNA. This repertoire shows 300,000 or so clones, 80% to 90% found once; its top ten account for about 4.2%. The CDR3 covers 16 residues. Residents of about two dozen US areas, aged about 18 to 95 years, made up the participants. Sequencing was done on a sample of PBMCs or T cells enriched from blood (not recorded which). This clonotype was obtained from a woman aged 35 to 49 with acute COVID-19. The chain carries TRBV21-1 and TRBJ1-6; TRBD1 reflects the table's D call only, with no check against the DNA. TRBV21-1 is listed as a pseudogene. CDR3 coding DNA: TGTGCCAGCAGCAAGTACCGGGACAGCTATAATTCACCCCTCCACTTT. It encodes CASSKYRDSYNSPLHF.